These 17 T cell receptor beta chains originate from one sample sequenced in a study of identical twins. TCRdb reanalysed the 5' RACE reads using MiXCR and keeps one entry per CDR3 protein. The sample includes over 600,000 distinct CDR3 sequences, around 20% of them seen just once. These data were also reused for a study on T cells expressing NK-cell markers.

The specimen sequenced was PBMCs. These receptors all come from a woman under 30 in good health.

CDR3 nucleotides: TGCAGTGCTAGTAGGGACGCGAGGGAGACCCAGTACTTC. Translating it yields CSASRDARETQYF. The chain links TRBV20-1 to TRBJ2-5; D assignment may be TRBD1 or TRBD2 (5 bases each). CDR3 length: 13 amino acids. Germline V lookup: CDR1 DFQATT, CDR2 SNEGSKA (reference sequence). Deletions cut 3 bases from V and 5 bases from J, with 13 bases between.

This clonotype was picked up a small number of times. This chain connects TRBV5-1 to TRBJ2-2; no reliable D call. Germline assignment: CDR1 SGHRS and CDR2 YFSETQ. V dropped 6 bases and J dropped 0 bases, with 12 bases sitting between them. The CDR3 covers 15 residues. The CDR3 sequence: CASKEFRTNTGELFF. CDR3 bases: TGCGCCAGCAAGGAGTTCAGAACGAACACCGGGGAGCTGTTTTTT.

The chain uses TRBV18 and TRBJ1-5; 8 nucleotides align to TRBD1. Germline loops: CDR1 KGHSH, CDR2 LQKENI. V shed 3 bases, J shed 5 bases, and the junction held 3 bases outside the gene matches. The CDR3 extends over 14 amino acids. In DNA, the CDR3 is TGTGCCAGCTCACCTACAGGGGGGGATCAGCCCCAGCATTTT. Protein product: CASSPTGGDQPQHF. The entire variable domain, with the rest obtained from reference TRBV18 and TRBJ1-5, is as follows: NAGVMQNPRHLVRRRGQEARLRCSPMKGHSHVYWYRQLPEEGLKFMVYLQKENIIDESGMPKERFSAEFPKEGPSILRIQQVVRGDSAAYFCASSPTGGDQPQHFGDGTRLSIL.

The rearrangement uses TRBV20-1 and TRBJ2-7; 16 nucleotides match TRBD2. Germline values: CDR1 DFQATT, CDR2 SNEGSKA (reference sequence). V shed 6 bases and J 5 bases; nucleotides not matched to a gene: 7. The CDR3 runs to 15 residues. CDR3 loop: CSAVPGLAGGNEQYF. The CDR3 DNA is TGCAGTGCGGTGCCGGGACTAGCGGGAGGGAACGAGCAGTACTTC.

For the CDR3, the DNA is TGCGCCAGCAGCTCACGATCGGGGGCCAACGTCCTGACTTTC. Residues: CASSSRSGANVLTF. The V and J genes are TRBV4-3 and TRBJ2-6; D gene uncertain. This CDR3 is built from 14 residues. The ends were cut back, 5 bases at V and 4 bases at J, with 9 bases in the middle. Per germline, CDR1 LGHNA and CDR2 YSLEER.

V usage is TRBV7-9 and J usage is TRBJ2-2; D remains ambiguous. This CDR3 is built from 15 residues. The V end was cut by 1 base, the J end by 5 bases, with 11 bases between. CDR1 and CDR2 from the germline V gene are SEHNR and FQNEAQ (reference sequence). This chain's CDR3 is CASSLVPLQTGELFF. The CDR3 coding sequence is TGTGCCAGCAGCTTAGTGCCCCTCCAAACCGGGGAGCTGTTTTTT. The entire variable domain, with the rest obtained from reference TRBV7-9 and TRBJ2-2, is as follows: DTGVSQNPRHKITKRGQNVTFRCDPISEHNRLYWYRQTLGQGPEFLTYFQNEAQLEKSRLLSDRFSAERPKGSFSTLEIQRTEQGDSAMYLCASSLVPLQTGELFFGEGSRLTVL.

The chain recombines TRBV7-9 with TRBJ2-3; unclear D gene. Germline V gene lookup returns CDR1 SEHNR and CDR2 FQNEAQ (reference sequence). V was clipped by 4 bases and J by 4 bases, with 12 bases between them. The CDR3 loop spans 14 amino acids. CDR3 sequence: CASSSLLEADTQYF. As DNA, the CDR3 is TGTGCCAGCAGCTCGCTTCTAGAAGCAGATACGCAGTATTTT. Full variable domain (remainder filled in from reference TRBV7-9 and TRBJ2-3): DTGVSQNPRHKITKRGQNVTFRCDPISEHNRLYWYRQTLGQGPEFLTYFQNEAQLEKSRLLSDRFSAERPKGSFSTLEIQRTEQGDSAMYLCASSSLLEADTQYFGPGTRLTVL.

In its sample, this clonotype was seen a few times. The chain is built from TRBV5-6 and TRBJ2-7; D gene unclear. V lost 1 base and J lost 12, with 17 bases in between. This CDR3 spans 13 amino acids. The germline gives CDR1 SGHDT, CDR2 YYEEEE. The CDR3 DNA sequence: TGTGCCAGCAGCTTGCTTTCTGATATCGTATGGTACTTC. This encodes CASSLLSDIVWYF.

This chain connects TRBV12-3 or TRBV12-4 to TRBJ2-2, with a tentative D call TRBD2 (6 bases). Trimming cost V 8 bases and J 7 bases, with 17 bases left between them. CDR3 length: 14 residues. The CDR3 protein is CASLGGEYGGELFF. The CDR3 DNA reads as TGTGCCAGCTTAGGCGGGGAGTACGGCGGGGAGCTGTTTTTT.

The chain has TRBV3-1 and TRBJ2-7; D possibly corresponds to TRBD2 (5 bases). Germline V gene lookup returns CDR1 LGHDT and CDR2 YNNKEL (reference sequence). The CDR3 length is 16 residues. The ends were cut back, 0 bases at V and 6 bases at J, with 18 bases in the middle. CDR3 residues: CASSQDKTRIGLEQYF. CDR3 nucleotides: TGTGCCAGCAGCCAAGATAAGACTCGGATAGGACTCGAGCAGTACTTC.

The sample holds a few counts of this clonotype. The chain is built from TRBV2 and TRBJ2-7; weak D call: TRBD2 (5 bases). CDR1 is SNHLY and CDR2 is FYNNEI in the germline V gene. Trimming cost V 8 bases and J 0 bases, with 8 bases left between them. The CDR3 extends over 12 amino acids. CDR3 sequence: CASRGYSYEQYF. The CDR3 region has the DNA TGTGCCAGCCGGGGATACTCCTACGAGCAGTACTTC.

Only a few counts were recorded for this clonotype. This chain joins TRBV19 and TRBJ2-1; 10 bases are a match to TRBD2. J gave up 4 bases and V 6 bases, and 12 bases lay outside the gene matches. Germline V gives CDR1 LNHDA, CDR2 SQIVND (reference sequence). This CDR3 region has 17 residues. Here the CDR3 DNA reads TGTGCCAGTAGAGGGGCCCCGACTAGCGGGTCGTACAATGAGCAGTTCTTC. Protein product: CASRGAPTSGSYNEQFF.

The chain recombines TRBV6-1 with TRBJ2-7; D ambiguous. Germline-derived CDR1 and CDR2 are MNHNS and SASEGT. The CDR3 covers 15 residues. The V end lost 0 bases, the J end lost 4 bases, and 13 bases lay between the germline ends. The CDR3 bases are TGTGCCAGCAGTGAAGCGTCCCTAGAATTGTACGAGCAGTACTTC. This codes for CASSEASLELYEQYF.

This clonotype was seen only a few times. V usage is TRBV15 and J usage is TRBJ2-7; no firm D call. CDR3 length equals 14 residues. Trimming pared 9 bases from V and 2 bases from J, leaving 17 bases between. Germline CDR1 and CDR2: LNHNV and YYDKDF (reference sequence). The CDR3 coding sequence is TGTGCCACGAAACCCCAGGCCCAAGCCTACGAGCAGTACTTC. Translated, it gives CATKPQAQAYEQYF.

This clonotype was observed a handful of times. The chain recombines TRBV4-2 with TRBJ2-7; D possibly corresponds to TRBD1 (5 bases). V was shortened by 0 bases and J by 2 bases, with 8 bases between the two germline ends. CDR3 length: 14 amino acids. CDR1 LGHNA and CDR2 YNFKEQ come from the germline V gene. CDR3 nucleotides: TGTGCCAGCAGCCAAGACCAGGGCCCCTACGAGCAGTACTTC. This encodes CASSQDQGPYEQYF.

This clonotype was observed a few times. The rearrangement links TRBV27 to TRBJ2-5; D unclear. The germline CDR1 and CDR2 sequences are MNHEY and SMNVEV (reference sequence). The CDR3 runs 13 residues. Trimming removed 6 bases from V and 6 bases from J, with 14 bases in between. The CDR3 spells CASSSLNFKTQYF. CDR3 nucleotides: TGTGCCAGCAGCTCCCTGAACTTTAAGACCCAGTACTTC.

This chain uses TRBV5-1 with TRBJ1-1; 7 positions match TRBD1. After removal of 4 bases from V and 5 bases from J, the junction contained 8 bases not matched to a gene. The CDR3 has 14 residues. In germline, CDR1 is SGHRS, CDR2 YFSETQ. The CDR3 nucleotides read TGCGCCAGCAGCCTGCAGGGGGATCGAACTGAAGCTTTCTTT. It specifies CASSLQGDRTEAFF.